This T cell receptor (beta chain) was captured in a study of beta chain features in type 1 diabetes. Overall study findings and caveats: For Type 1 diabetes patients, all four CD4+ subsets carried TCRB CDR3s that were moderately but significantly shorter.

As concerns this clone: The antigen remains undetermined.

Between the trimmed V and J ends, which lost 1 base and 12 bases, there was a span of 9 bases. Germline loops: CDR1 DFQATT, CDR2 SNEGSKA (reference sequence). The CDR3 contains 10 residues. The authors reverse transcribed all of the isolated RNA, so sequencing captured expressed TCRB transcripts. TCRdb's copy holds only in-frame clones and misses some; the assay was immunoSEQ multiplex PCR. The table has around 690,000 clones, under 15% seen once. The sample comprised naive CD4+ T cells from blood. The chain carries TRBV20-1 and TRBJ2-5; D is perhaps TRBD2 (6 bases). This TCR was sampled from a young man with type 1 diabetes. CDR3 bases: TGCAGTGCTAGAGTAACGGGGGAGTACTTC. It specifies CSARVTGEYF.